The 6 T cell receptor beta chains below come from one sample, sequenced in a study of blood T cell repertoires in COVID-19. Data came from immunoSEQ multiplex PCR; TCRdb stores just in-frame clones and leaves some out. The table has 200,000 or so clones, around 87% seen once. The sample taken for sequencing was PBMCs or T cells enriched from blood (not recorded which). These receptors came from a young woman in a cohort exposed to, infected with or recovered from COVID-19 (not recorded which).

This rearrangement joins TRBV4-2 to TRBJ2-7; D call uncertain. Trimming shortened V by 0 bases and J by 6 bases, and 12 bases separated the two germline ends. The CDR3 runs to 14 residues. From germline, CDR1 is LGHNA and CDR2 YNFKEQ. CDR3 loop: CASSQDLVRREQYF. The CDR3 DNA follows: TGTGCCAGCAGCCAAGATCTAGTCCGTCGCGAGCAGTACTTC.

The chain combines TRBV11-2 with TRBJ2-1; D call uncertain. The ends were cut back, 5 bases at V and 9 bases at J, with 11 bases in the middle. There are 12 residues in the CDR3. Per germline, CDR1 SGHAT and CDR2 FQNNGV. Here the CDR3 DNA reads TGTGCCAGCAGCCTAATGGTAAGTGAGCAGTTCTTC. This translates into CASSLMVSEQFF. Full variable domain (missing parts from reference TRBV11-2 and TRBJ2-1): EAGVAQSPRYKIIEKRQSVAFWCNPISGHATLYWYQQILGQGPKLLIQFQNNGVVDDSQLPKDRFSAERLKGVDSTLKIQPAKLEDSAVYLCASSLMVSEQFFGPGTRLTVL.

This clone was observed a single time. The J gene is TRBJ1-2, the V gene TRBV5-8; the D gene is possibly TRBD1 (5 bases). The CDR3 length is 13 residues. Germline CDR1 SGHTS, CDR2 YDEGEE. The V end was cut by 4 bases, the J end by 2 bases, with 9 bases between. The CDR3 here is CASSRQGNYGYTF. Written as DNA, the CDR3 is TGTGCCAGCAGCCGCCAGGGAAACTATGGCTACACCTTC. Using reference TRBV5-8 and TRBJ1-2 for the parts outside the CDR3, the full variable domain is EAGVTQSPTHLIKTRGQQATLRCSPISGHTSVYWYQQALGLGLQFLLWYDEGEERNRGNFPPRFSGRQFPNYSSELNVNALELEDSALYLCASSRQGNYGYTFGSGTRLTVV.

The CDR3 coding sequence is TGTGCCAGCAGGGCTCTCAGGGAGGGTACGCAGTATTTT. Protein sequence: CASRALREGTQYF. V usage is TRBV12-3 or TRBV12-4 and J usage is TRBJ2-3; 7 bases map to TRBD2. The CDR3 loop spans 13 amino acids. Trimming took 6 bases from V and 8 from J; bases not matched to a gene: 8.

V gene TRBV6-5 combines with J gene TRBJ1-1; 9 bases match TRBD1. The CDR3 runs 15 residues. V lost 2 bases, J lost 6 bases, and 7 bases stayed unmatched. The V gene's germline CDR1 is MNHEY and CDR2 SVGAGI. Written as DNA, the CDR3 is TGTGCCAGCAGTTACGGGACAGGGACCTGGGCTGAAGCTTTCTTT. This codes for CASSYGTGTWAEAFF.

The chain couples TRBV30 to TRBJ2-3, with no clear D. V shed 2 bases and J shed 1 base, with 10 bases lying between them. CDR1 is GTSNPN and CDR2 is SVGIG in the germline V gene (reference sequence). The CDR3 length is 14 residues. The DNA for the CDR3 is TGTGCCTGGAGTAAAAGGAGTGGCACAGATACGCAGTATTTT. As protein: CAWSKRSGTDTQYF.